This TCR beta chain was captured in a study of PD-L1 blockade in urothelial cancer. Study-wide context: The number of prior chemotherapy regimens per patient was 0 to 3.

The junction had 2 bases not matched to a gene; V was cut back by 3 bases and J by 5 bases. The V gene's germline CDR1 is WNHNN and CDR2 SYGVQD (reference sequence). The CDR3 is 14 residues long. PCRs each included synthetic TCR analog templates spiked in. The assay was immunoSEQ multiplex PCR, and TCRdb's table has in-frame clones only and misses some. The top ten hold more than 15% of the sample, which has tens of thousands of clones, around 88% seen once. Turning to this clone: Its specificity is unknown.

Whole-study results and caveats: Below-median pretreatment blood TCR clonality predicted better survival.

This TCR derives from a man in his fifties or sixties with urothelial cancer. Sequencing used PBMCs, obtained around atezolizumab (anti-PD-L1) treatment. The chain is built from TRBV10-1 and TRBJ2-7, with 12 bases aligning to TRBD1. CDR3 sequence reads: CASSERDRGHEQYF. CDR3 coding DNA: TGCGCCAGCAGTGAACGGGACAGGGGGCACGAGCAGTACTTC.